This T cell receptor beta chain was sequenced for a study of T cell repertoires in cytomegalovirus infection. Study at large: Matching HLA type, along with CMV infection, was indicated by public TCR beta signatures.

Germline V gives CDR1 MDHEN, CDR2 SYDVKM. Trimming stripped 6 bases from V and 3 bases from J, with 12 bases between. This CDR3 is built from 14 residues. TCRdb re-derived calls from the reads in MiXCR, one entry per CDR3 protein. The profile shows about 180,000 distinct CDR3 sequences, roughly 22% of them singletons. To note about this clonotype: Its specificity is unknown.

The specimen comprised CD8+ T cells from cultured PBMCs, sampled from culture after CMV antigen stimulation. The sequence came from a human donor in good health (CMV status not recorded). Some clones in this sample may be carry-over from other donors' samples. The J gene is TRBJ1-5, the V gene TRBV28; the D is unclear. The CDR3 DNA is TGTGCCAGCAGCCCGGTTGAATTCAATCAGCCCCAGCATTTT. It codes for CASSPVEFNQPQHF.